The 2 T cell receptor beta chains presented below share a single source sample, sequenced in a study of Ad26.COV2.S vaccination and SARS-CoV-2 variants. Noted treatment: about 20 received Ad26.COV2.S at low or high dose, single or two shots; 5 received placebo; per-sample allocation not given. The study sampled participants on day 63 after the first vaccine or placebo injection. The protocol was immunoSEQ multiplex PCR, while the TCRdb copy is restricted to in-frame clones and leaves out a portion. The sample consists of 350,000 to 500,000 clones, 89% of them appearing once. The sample consisted of peripheral blood, taken in a trial of Ad26.COV2.S vaccine versus placebo. These receptors all stem from a person between 18 and 60 years old who received the Ad26.COV2.S COVID-19 vaccine or a placebo.

This sequence joins TRBV14 and TRBJ2-1; 7 positions agree with TRBD1. This CDR3 region has 16 residues. Germline CDR1 is SGHDN and CDR2 is FVKESK. V was clipped by 4 bases and J by 3 bases; unmatched bases: 9. The CDR3 nucleotides read TGTGCCAGCAGCCCCTACAGGGGAACGGTCTACAATGAGCAGTTCTTC. Encoded protein: CASSPYRGTVYNEQFF.

Only one count was recorded for this clone. This sequence joins TRBV7-2 and TRBJ1-5; D gene ambiguous. This CDR3 has 12 amino acids. Germline V gene sequence: CDR1 SGHTA, CDR2 FQGNSA. V shed 3 bases and J shed 7 bases, with 7 bases lying between them. The CDR3 DNA follows: TGTGCCAGCAGCTTTGGTCGCCAGCCCCAGCATTTT. This codes for CASSFGRQPQHF. The complete variable domain, with remaining parts taken from reference TRBV7-2 and TRBJ1-5, reads GAGVSQSPSNKVTEKGKDVELRCDPISGHTALYWYRQSLGQGLEFLIYFQGNSAPDKSGLPSDRFSAERTGGSVSTLTIQRTQQEDSAVYLCASSFGRQPQHFGDGTRLSIL.